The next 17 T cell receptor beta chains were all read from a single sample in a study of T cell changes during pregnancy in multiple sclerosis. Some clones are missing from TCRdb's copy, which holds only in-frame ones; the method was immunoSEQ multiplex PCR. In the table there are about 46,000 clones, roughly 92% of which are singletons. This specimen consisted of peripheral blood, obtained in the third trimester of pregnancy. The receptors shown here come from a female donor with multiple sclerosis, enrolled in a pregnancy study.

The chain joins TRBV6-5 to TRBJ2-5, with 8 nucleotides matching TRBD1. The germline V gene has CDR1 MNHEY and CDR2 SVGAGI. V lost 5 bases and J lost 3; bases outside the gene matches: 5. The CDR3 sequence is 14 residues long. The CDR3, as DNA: TGTGCCAGCAGTCCGGGACAGGAAAAAGAGACCCAGTACTTC. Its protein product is CASSPGQEKETQYF.

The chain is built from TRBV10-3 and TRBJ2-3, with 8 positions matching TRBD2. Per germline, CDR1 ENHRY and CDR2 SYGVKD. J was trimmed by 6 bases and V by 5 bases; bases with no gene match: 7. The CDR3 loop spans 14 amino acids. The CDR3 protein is CAISSGSFLDTQYF. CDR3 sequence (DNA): TGTGCCATCAGTAGCGGGAGTTTCTTGGATACGCAGTATTTT.

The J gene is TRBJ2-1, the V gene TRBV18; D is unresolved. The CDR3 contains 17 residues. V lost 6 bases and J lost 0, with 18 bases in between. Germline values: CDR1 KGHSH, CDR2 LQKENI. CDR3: CASSSDLGTDSYNEQFF. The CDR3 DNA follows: TGTGCCAGCTCGTCGGATCTGGGCACCGACTCCTACAATGAGCAGTTCTTC. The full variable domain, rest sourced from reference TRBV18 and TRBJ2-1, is NAGVMQNPRHLVRRRGQEARLRCSPMKGHSHVYWYRQLPEEGLKFMVYLQKENIIDESGMPKERFSAEFPKEGPSILRIQQVVRGDSAAYFCASSSDLGTDSYNEQFFGPGTRLTVL.

The CDR3 DNA is TGTGCCACCAGCAGGATAGGAGGCCTCCAAGAGACCCAGTACTTC. Translated, it gives CATSRIGGLQETQYF. This chain connects TRBV15 to TRBJ2-5; D perhaps matches TRBD2 (5 bases). Germline CDR1 reads LNHNV; CDR2 reads YYDKDF (reference sequence). This CDR3 region has 15 residues. Trimming cost V 3 bases and J 1 base, with 12 bases left between them.

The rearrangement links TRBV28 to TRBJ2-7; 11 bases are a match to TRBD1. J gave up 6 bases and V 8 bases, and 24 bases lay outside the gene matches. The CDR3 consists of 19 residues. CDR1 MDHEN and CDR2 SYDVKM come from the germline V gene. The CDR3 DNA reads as TGTGCCAGCTCCTCACCGGGACAGGGGGTCTTTGGTACTTCACGCGAGCAGTACTTC. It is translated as CASSSPGQGVFGTSREQYF. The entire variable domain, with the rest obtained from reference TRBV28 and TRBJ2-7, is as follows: DVKVTQSSRYLVKRTGEKVFLECVQDMDHENMFWYRQDPGLGLRLIYFSYDVKMKEKGDIPEGYSVSREKKERFSLILESASTNQTSMYLCASSSPGQGVFGTSREQYFGPGTRLTVT.

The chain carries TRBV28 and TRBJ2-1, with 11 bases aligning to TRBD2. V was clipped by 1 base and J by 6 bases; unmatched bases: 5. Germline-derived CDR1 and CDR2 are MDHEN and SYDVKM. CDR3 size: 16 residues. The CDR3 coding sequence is TGTGCCAGCAGTTTATTTACTAGCGGGAGCTCCAATGAGCAGTTCTTC. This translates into CASSLFTSGSSNEQFF.

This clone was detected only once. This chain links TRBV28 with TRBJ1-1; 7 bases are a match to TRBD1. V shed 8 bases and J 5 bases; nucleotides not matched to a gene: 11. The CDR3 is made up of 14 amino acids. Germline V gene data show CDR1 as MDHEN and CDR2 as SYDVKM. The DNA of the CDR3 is TGTGCCAGCCTTCCCTCCGGGACAGCAACTGAAGCTTTCTTT. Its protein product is CASLPSGTATEAFF.

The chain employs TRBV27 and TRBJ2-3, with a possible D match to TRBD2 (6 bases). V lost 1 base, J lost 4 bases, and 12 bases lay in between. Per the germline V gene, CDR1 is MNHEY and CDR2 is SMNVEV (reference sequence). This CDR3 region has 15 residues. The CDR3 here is CASSLYGGGADTQYF. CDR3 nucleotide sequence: TGTGCCAGCAGTTTATACGGCGGAGGGGCAGATACGCAGTATTTT.

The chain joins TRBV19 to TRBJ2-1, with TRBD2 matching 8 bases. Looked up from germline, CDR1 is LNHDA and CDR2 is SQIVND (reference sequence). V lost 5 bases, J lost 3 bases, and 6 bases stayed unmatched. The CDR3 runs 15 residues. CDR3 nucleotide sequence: TGTGCCAGTAGTCCGGGAGGGGATCTCTACAATGAGCAGTTCTTC. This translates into CASSPGGDLYNEQFF.

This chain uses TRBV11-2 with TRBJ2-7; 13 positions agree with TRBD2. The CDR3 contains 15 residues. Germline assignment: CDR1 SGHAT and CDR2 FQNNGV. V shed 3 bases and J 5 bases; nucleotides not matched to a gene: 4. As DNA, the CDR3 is TGTGCCAGCAGCTTTACTAGCGGGAGGGGCGACGAGCAGTACTTC. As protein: CASSFTSGRGDEQYF.

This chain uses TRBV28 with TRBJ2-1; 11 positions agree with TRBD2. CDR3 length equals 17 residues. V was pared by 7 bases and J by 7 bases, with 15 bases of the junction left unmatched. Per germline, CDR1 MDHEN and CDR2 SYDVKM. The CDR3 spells CASMRLAGPGRVNEQFF. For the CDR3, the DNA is TGTGCCAGCATGAGACTAGCGGGACCTGGGAGGGTTAATGAGCAGTTCTTC.

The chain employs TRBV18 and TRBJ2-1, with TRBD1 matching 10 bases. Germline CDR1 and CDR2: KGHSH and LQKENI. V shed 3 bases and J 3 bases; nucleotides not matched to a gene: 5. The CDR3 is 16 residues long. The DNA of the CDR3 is TGTGCCAGCTCACCGTTGGGGACAGGGGACTACAATGAGCAGTTCTTC. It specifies CASSPLGTGDYNEQFF.

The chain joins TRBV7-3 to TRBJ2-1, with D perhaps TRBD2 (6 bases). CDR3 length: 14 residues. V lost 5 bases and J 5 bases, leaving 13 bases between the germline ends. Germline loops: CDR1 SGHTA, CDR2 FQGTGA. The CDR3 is CASSRSGVDNEQFF. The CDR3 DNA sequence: TGTGCCAGCAGCCGATCGGGGGTGGACAATGAGCAGTTCTTC. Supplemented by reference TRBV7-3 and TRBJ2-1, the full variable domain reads GAGVSQTPSNKVTEKGKYVELRCDPISGHTALYWYRQSLGQGPEFLIYFQGTGAADDSGLPNDRFFAVRPEGSVSTLKIQRTERGDSAVYLCASSRSGVDNEQFFGPGTRLTVL.

CDR3: CASSALSGTNEQYF. CDR3 bases: TGTGCCAGCAGCGCCCTTAGCGGGACTAACGAGCAGTACTTC. The chain is built from TRBV9 and TRBJ2-7; 8 bases match TRBD2. This CDR3 region has 14 residues. Losses at the gene ends were 3 bases for V and 5 bases for J; bases not matched to a gene: 7. The V gene's germline CDR1 is SGDLS and CDR2 YYNGEE.

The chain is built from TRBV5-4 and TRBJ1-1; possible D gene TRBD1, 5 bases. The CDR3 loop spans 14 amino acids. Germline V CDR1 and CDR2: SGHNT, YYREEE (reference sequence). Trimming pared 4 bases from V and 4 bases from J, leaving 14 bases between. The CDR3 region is CASSLGRVGTEAFF. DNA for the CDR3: TGTGCCAGCAGCCTCGGCAGGGTAGGCACTGAAGCTTTCTTT.

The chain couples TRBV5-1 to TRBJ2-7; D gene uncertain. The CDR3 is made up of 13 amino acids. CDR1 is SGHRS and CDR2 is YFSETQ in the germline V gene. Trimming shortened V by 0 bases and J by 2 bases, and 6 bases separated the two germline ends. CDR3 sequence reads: CASSLDSTYEQYF. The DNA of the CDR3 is TGCGCCAGCAGCTTGGATAGTACCTACGAGCAGTACTTC.

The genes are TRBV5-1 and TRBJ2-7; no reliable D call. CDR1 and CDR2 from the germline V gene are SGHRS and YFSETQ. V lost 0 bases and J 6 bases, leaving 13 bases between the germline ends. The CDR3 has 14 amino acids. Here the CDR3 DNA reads TGCGCCAGCAGCTTGGGACGTTCGTCGGGCGAGCAGTACTTC. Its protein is CASSLGRSSGEQYF. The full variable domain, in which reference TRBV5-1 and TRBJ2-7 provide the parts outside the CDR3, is KAGVTQTPRYLIKTRGQQVTLSCSPISGHRSVSWYQQTPGQGLQFLFEYFSETQRNKGNFPGRFSGRQFSNSRSEMNVSTLELGDSALYLCASSLGRSSGEQYFGPGTRLTVT.